This T cell receptor (beta chain) derives from a study of blood T cells in healthy people across ages. Across the whole study: In model experiments, template switching was able to capture about one barcoded beta molecule for every two T cells that were present.

The extraction recovered at least 5 micrograms of total RNA per sample. Germline V gene lookup returns CDR1 DFQATT and CDR2 SNEGSKA (reference sequence). V shed 5 bases and J 3 bases; nucleotides not matched to a gene: 7. This CDR3 spans 14 amino acids. A second PCR of roughly 7 to 11 cycles used a sample-barcoded 5' primer and a J-beta primer mix. Each CDR3 protein is one row after TCRdb ran MiXCR on the 5' RACE reads. In the table there are about 780,000 distinct CDR3 sequences, 62% of which are singletons. The sequenced material came from blood. The sequence derives from a man between 25 and 39 years old in good health. The chain couples TRBV20-1 to TRBJ2-3, with 8 nucleotides matching TRBD1. CDR3 in amino acids: CSARQGKGTDTQYF. In DNA, the CDR3 is TGCAGTGCTCGACAGGGGAAAGGGACAGATACGCAGTATTTT.